This T cell receptor (beta chain) is drawn from a study of T cell responses to AZD1222 COVID-19 vaccine. About the research overall: Samples with a second dose at about 4 or about 12 weeks were pooled together.

Libraries were prepared by immunoSEQ multiplex PCR; TCRdb keeps only in-frame clonotypes and omits some of them. The table records 150,000 to 200,000 clones, around nine tenths of them present only once. The study's findings and limits: Only a handful of people who got AZD1222 tested seropositive at baseline. Clonal diversity may have been underestimated in mostly white British donors.

In the case of this clone: Its antigen is still unknown.

The CDR3 spans 14 residues. Germline V gene lookup returns CDR1 KGHDR and CDR2 SFDVKD. V dropped 2 bases and J dropped 10 bases, with 11 bases sitting between them. This TCR was sampled from an adult in good health. The sample in question was peripheral blood, obtained on day 0 of AZD1222 vaccination. The rearrangement uses TRBV24-1 and TRBJ1-6; D is uncertain. The DNA of the CDR3 is TGTGCCACCAGTGATTCTCGCCCAGAATCACCCCTCCACTTT. Encoded protein: CATSDSRPESPLHF.